One T cell receptor (beta chain) is described in this entry. Its antigen is not identified. CDR1 is MNHEY and CDR2 is SMNVEV in the germline V gene (reference sequence). This CDR3 is built from 16 residues. V was clipped by 5 bases and J by 10 bases, with 24 bases between them. These data originate in a study of T cell repertoires in cytomegalovirus infection. Overall study: Researchers turned to recently identified HLA-C-restricted CMV epitopes as well as well-studied HLA-B-restricted ones. Matching HLA type, along with CMV infection, was indicated by public TCR beta signatures.

Study-level findings and limits: The response measured ex vivo was dominated by TCR beta clonotypes (HLA-C-restricted and CMV-specific). Cumulative frequency of public TCR beta families picked out carriers of CMV plus the relevant HLA.

TCRdb reprocessed the reads with MiXCR, giving one entry per CDR3 protein. The sample lists about 890,000 distinct CDR3 sequences; about a third were seen once. The starting material was cultured CD8+ T cells from PBMCs, obtained from culture after CMV antigen stimulation. This TCR was recovered from a human donor in good health (CMV status not recorded). Some clones in this sample may be carry-over from other donors' samples. The V call is TRBV27, the J call TRBJ1-5; unclear D gene. The CDR3, as DNA: TGTGCCAGCAGTCCGCAAGGCCAAGCCGCATGGTTTCCCCAGCATTTT. This gives the protein CASSPQGQAAWFPQHF.